The T cell receptor beta chain described here comes from a study of T-cell reconstitution after alpha-beta-depleted transplantation in children (dated by TCRdb to the mid-2010s). Regarding the complete study: T-cell immune reconstitution after TCRalphabeta/CD19-depleted allogeneic hematopoietic cell transplantation in children was quantitatively tracked in the study by means of TCR repertoire profiling.

The library was produced with PCR. This sample was sequenced with an Illumina HiSeq 2500. TCR library preparation used molecular barcoding, with unique molecular identifiers applied to normalize quantification of the TCRbeta repertoire. TCRdb redid the processing of the public reads, applying fastp at Q25 and MiXCR, and retained in-frame beta chains. Every distinct CDR3 protein forms one entry, paired with its most common genes and DNA. The sample table contains a few hundred thousand distinct CDR3 sequences; only one count was recorded for about a sixth of them. More than 2.5% of the sample lies in the top ten. From the cysteine through the phenylalanine, the CDR3 covers 15 amino acids. The DNA shown is the 45-base CDR3, in frame from base 1. V is reduced by 5 bases and J by 3 bases, leaving a spacing of 15 bases between them. The germline V gene provides CDR1 SGHVS and CDR2 FQNEAQ. As regards this clonotype: There is no known antigen for this receptor. No qualities accompany the bases; no much larger clone lies one base away.

Here the sequenced sample was PBMCs from the stem cell graft donor, taken from the stem cell graft. This chain is built from TRBV7-8 and TRBJ2-3; possibly the D gene is TRBD2, per 6 matching bases. This TCR derives from a human donor who donated a stem cell graft to a child with acute lymphoblastic leukemia. The nucleotide sequence reads TGTGCCAGCAGCGCGCAGGAGGGCCTGACAGATACGCAGTATTTT. Translated, it reads CASSAQEGLTDTQYF. With the portions outside the CDR3 filled from the reference TRBV7-8 and TRBJ2-3 genes, the complete variable region becomes GAGVSQSPRYKVAKRGQDVALRCDPISGHVSLFWYQQALGQGPEFLTYFQNEAQLDKSGLPSDRFFAERPEGSVSTLKIQRTQQEDSAVYLCASSAQEGLTDTQYFGPGTRLTVL.